The sample holds a few counts of the clone carrying this T cell receptor beta chain. The V gene end was trimmed by 4 bases and the J gene end by 4 bases; junction bases not matched to a gene: 6. This CDR3 is 14 amino acids long. Per the germline V gene, CDR1 is MNHEY and CDR2 is SMNVEV (reference sequence). The data originate from a study of shared clonotypes between healthy human individuals. How the authors handled the data: Junction-only immunoSEQ data arrived without quality scores, meaning filtering differed. Generated by immunoSEQ multiplex PCR, the TCRdb table keeps only in-frame clones and is missing some. V and J calls and clone size come straight from that table; D and trimming were deduced from the DNA. The table lists over 95,000 clones, roughly 70% of them singletons.

The sequence was obtained from a woman aged 30 to 39 in good health. Input material: memory CD8+ T cells sorted from blood. Stated subset: CD45RO+ cells pooled with CCR7-negative TemRA cells. The V gene is TRBV27, the J gene TRBJ1-1; the match to TRBD1 covers 7 bases. CDR3 sequence reads: CASSWQGEGTEAFF. In DNA form, the CDR3 reads TGTGCCAGCAGTTGGCAGGGGGAGGGCACTGAAGCTTTCTTT.